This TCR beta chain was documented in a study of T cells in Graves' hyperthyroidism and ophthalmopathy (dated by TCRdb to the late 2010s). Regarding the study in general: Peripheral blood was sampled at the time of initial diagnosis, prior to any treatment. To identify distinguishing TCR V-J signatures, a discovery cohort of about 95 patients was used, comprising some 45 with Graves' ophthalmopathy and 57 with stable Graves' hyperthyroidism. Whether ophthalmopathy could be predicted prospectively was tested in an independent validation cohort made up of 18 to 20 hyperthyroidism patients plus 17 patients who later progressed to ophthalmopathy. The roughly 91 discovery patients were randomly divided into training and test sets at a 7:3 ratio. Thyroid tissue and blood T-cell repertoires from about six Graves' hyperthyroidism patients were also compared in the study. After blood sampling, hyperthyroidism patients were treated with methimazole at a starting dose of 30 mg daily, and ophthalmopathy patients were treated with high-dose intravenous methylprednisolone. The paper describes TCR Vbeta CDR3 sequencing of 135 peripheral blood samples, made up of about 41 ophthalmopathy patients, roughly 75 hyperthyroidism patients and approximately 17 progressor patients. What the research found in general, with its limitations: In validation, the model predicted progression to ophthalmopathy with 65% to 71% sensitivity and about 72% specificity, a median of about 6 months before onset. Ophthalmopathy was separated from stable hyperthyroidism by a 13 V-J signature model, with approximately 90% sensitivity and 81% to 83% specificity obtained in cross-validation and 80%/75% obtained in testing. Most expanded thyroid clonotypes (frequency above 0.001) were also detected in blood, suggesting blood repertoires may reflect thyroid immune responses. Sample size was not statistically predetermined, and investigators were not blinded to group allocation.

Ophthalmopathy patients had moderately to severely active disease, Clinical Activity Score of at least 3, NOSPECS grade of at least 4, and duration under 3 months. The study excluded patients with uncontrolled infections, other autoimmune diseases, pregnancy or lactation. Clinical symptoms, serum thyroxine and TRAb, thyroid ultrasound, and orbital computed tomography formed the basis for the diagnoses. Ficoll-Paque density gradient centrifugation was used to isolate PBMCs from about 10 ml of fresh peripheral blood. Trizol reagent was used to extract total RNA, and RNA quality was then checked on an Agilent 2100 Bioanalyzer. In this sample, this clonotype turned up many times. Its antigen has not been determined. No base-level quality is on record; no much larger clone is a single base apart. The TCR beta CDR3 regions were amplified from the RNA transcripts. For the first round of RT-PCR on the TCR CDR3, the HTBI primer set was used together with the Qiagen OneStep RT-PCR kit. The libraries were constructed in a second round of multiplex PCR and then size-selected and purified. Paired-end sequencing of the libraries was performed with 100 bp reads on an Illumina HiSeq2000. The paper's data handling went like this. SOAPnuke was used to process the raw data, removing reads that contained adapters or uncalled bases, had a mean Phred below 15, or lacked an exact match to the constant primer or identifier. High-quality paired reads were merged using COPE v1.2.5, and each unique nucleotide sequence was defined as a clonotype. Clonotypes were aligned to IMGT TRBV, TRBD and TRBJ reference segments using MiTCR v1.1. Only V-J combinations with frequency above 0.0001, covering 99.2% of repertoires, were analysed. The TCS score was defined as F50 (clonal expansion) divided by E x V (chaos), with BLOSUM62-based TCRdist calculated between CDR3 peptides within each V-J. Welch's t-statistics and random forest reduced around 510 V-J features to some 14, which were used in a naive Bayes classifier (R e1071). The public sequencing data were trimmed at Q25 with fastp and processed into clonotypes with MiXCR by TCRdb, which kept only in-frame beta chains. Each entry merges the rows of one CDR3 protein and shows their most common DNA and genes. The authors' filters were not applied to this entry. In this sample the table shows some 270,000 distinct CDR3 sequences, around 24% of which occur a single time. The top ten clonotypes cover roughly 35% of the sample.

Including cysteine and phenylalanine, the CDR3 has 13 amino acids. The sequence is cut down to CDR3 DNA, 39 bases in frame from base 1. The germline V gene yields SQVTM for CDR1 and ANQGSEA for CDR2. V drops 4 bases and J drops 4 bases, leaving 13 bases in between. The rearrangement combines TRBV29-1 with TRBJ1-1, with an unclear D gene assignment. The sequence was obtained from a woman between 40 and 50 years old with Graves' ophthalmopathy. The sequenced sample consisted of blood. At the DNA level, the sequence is TGCAGCGTTGTGGTGGGGAAGGGCACTGAAGCTTTCTTT. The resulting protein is CSVVVGKGTEAFF.